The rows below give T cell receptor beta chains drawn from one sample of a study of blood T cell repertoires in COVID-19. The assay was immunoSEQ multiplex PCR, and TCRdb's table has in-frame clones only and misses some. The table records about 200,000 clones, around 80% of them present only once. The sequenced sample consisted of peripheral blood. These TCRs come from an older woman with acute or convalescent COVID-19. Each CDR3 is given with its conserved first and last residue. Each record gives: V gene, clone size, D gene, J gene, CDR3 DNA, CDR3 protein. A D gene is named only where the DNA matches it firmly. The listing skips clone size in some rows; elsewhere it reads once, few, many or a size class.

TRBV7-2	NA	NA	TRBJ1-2	TGTGCCAGCAGCCTACCTCGCGGACAGCGGTCTCAGTATGGCTACACCTTC	CASSLPRGQRSQYGYTF
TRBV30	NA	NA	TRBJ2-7	TGTGCCTGGAGTGTAACAGGGAAGTCCTACGAGCAGTACTTC	CAWSVTGKSYEQYF
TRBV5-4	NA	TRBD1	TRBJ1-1	TGTGCCAGCAGCTTGGACAGGGGATTTGGAACTGAAGCTTTCTTT	CASSLDRGFGTEAFF
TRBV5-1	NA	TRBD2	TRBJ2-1	TGCGCCAGCAGCTTGCTTAGCGGGAGGCCCATCCGGGGTTACAATGAGCAGTTCTTC	CASSLLSGRPIRGYNEQFF
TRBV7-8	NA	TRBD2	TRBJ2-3	TGTGCCAGCAGCTTAGATTGGCGTTTGGGCCAGCGGGAGGGCGAGACGAATACGCAGTATTTT	CASSLDWRLGQREGETNTQYF
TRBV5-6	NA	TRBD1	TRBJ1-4	TGTGCCAGCAGCTGGGACAGGGCGGGTGAAAAACTGTTTTTT	CASSWDRAGEKLFF
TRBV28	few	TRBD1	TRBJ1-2	TGTGCCAGCAGTCCCCGTGGGACAGGTAACTATGGCTACACCTTC	CASSPRGTGNYGYTF
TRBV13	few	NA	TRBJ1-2	TGTGCCAGCAGCTTACTGGAGGGTGGCTACACCTTC	CASSLLEGGYTF
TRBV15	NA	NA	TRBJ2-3	TGTGCCACCAGCAGAGATTCACGGGTTGGCAATACGCAGTATTTT	CATSRDSRVGNTQYF
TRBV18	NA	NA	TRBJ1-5	TGTGCCAGCTCACCACTTGCGGAGGGTCAGCCCCAGCATTTT	CASSPLAEGQPQHF
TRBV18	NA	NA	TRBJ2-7	TGTGCCAGCTCACCGAAATCAGGGGAGCAGTACTTC	CASSPKSGEQYF
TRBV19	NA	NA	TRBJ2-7	TGTGCCAGTCGCTCGATCGGTTCCTACGAGCAGTACTTC	CASRSIGSYEQYF
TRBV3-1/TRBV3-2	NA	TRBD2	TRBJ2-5	TGTGCCAGCAGCCAAGAGGCGACGGGAGGAAAGACCCAGTACTTC	CASSQEATGGKTQYF
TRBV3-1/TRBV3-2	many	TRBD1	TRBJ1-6	TGTGCCAGCAGCCAAGATGTGGGGACAGCTAATTCACCCCTCCACTTT	CASSQDVGTANSPLHF
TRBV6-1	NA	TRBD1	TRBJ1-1	TGTGCCAGCAGTGAGTCAGGGGGAACCGACACTGAAGCTTTCTTT	CASSESGGTDTEAFF
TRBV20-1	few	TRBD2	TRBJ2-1	TGCAGTGCCAGGACTAGCAATGAGCAGTTCTTC	CSARTSNEQFF
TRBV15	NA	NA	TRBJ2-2	TGTGCCACCAGCAGAGGGTACAGAAGTGGCGGGGAGCTGTTTTTT	CATSRGYRSGGELFF
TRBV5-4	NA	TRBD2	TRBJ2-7	TGTGCCAGCAGCTTGGGAGGTCTAGCGGACGCCTACGAGCAGTACTTC	CASSLGGLADAYEQYF
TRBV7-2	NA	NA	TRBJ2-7	TGTGCCAGCAGCTTAGGGAGGGTCTCCTACGAGCAGTACTTC	CASSLGRVSYEQYF
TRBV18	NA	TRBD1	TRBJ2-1	TGTGCCAGCTCACCTCTAGGGACAGTTAACAATGAGCAGTTCTTC	CASSPLGTVNNEQFF
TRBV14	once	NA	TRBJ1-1	TGTGCCAGCAGCCAACAGATGAACACTGAAGCTTTCTTT	CASSQQMNTEAFF
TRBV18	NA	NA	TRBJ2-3	TGTGCCAGCTCACCCCAGGGGGATACGCAGTATTTT	CASSPQGDTQYF
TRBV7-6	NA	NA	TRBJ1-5	TGTGCCAGCAGCTTAGGTCGAGGAGAGGACAATCAGCCCCAGCATTTT	CASSLGRGEDNQPQHF
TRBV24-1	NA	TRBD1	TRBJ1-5	TGTGCCACCAGTGCCCCAGGACAGGGGAATCAGCCCCAGCATTTT	CATSAPGQGNQPQHF
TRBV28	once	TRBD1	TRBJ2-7	TGTGCCACCCGGACAGGGGACTACGAGCAGTACTTC	CATRTGDYEQYF
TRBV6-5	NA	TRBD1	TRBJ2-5	TGTGCCAGCAGGGAGACAGGGGGTCATGAGACCCAGTACTTC	CASRETGGHETQYF
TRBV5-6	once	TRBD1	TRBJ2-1	TGTGCCAGCAGCCCCTCAGGGGGCCAGGGGCAGTTCTTC	CASSPSGGQGQFF
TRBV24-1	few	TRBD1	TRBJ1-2	TGTGCCACCAGTGACCCGGACAGGCGCTATGGCTACACCTTC	CATSDPDRRYGYTF
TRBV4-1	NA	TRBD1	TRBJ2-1	TGCGCCAGCAGCCAACGACAGGGCCTCCAGCTGCTTAGCTCCTACAATGAGCAGTTCTTC	CASSQRQGLQLLSSYNEQFF
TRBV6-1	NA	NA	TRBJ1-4	TGTGCCAGCAGTGAAGTCCCAGTTGAAAAACTGTTTTTT	CASSEVPVEKLFF
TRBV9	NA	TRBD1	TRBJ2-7	TGTGCCAGCAGCGTAGCTACAGGGGATCAGAGGGACGAGCAGTACTTC	CASSVATGDQRDEQYF
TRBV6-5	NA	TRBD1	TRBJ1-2	TGTGCCAGCAGTTACGACAGGGGAGTCGATGGCTACACCTTC	CASSYDRGVDGYTF
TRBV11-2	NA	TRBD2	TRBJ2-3	TGTGCCAGCAGCTTAGGGACTAGCGGCACAGATACGCAGTATTTT	CASSLGTSGTDTQYF
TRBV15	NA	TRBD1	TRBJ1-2	TGTGCCACCAGCAGAGGCGGGGGACAGGGGTTTGGCTACACCTTC	CATSRGGGQGFGYTF
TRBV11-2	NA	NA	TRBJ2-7	TGTGCCAGCGGGACTCTTCTTACCTACGAGCAGTACTTC	CASGTLLTYEQYF
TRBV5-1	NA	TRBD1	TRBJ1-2	TGCGCCAGCAGCTCTCAGGGGGCTGGAGGCTACACCTTC	CASSSQGAGGYTF
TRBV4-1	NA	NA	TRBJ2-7	TGCGCCAGCAGCCAAGCTAGGGACACCTCCTACGAGCAGTACTTC	CASSQARDTSYEQYF
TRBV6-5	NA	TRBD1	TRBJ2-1	TGTGCCAGCAGTTACGACAGGGGGGCAGCGCAGTTCTTC	CASSYDRGAAQFF
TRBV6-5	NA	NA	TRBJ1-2	TGTGCCAGCAGTTCCCGACTCGTCTACCCACCCTATGGCTACACCTTC	CASSSRLVYPPYGYTF
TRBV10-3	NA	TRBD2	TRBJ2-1	TGTGCCATCAGTGGGACTAGCGACAATGAGCAGTTCTTC	CAISGTSDNEQFF
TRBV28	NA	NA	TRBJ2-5	TGTGCCAGCAGTTTGGCAACAGCTTACCAAGAGACCCAGTACTTC	CASSLATAYQETQYF
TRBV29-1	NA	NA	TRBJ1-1	TGCAGCGTCCTTCGCGGGGGGCCTGTAACTGAAGCTTTCTTT	CSVLRGGPVTEAFF
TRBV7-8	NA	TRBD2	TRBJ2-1	TGTGCCAGCAGCTTGGGACGGACTAGCGGGAGTAATGAGCAGTTCTTC	CASSLGRTSGSNEQFF
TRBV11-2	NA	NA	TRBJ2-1	TGTGCCAGCAGCCCGGGGGTAGGGCACAATGAGCAGTTCTTC	CASSPGVGHNEQFF
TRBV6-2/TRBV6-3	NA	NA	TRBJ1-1	NA	CASSSSGQGIKNTEAFF
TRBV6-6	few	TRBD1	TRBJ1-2	TGTGCCAGCACCGATCCGGGACAGGGGGTTGATGGCTACACCTTC	CASTDPGQGVDGYTF
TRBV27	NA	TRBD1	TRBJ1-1	TGTGCCAGCAGTGGACGACTACCGGGACAGGGCAACACTGAAGCTTTCTTT	CASSGRLPGQGNTEAFF
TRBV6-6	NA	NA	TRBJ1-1	TGTGCCAGCAGCATAGAGGGGGGGACCACTGAAGCTTTCTTT	CASSIEGGTTEAFF
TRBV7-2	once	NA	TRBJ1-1	TGTGCCAGCAGCACCCGATCCGGCGGGGGCACTGAAGCTTTCTTT	CASSTRSGGGTEAFF
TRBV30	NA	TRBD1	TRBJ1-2	TGTGCCTGGACCCTATACAGGGGGCGCGAGACCTTC	CAWTLYRGRETF
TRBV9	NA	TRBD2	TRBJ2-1	TGTGCCAGCAGCGCAGGGACTAGCGGGACATACAATGAGCAGTTCTTC	CASSAGTSGTYNEQFF
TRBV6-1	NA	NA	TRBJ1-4	TGTGCCAGCAGTGACAGTGGCAGGGGATGGGAAAAACTGTTTTTT	CASSDSGRGWEKLFF
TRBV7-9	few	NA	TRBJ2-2	TGTGCCAGCAGCTTAGATCGGAACACCGGGGAGCTGTTTTTT	CASSLDRNTGELFF